The 9 T cell receptor beta chains listed next were all sequenced from one sample in a study of blood T cell repertoires in COVID-19. Method: immunoSEQ multiplex PCR; TCRdb's copy keeps in-frame clones and lacks some. The sample consists of about 190,000 clones, around nine tenths of them appearing once. The specimen was peripheral blood. These receptors all come from a man aged 30-40 years with acute or convalescent COVID-19.

CDR3 protein: CASSREVREPYNEQFF. As DNA, the CDR3 is TGCGCCAGCAGCCGCGAGGTGCGGGAACCCTACAATGAGCAGTTCTTC. V is TRBV4-1 and J is TRBJ2-1, with D possibly TRBD2 on 6 matching bases. This CDR3 has 16 residues. The germline CDR1 and CDR2 sequences are MGHRA and YSYEKL. With 4 bases removed from V and 2 bases from J, the gap between germline ends came to 15 bases.

V gene TRBV7-2 combines with J gene TRBJ1-5; no firm D call. Trimming removed 3 bases from V and 7 bases from J, with 7 bases in between. CDR3 length: 12 amino acids. Germline V CDR1 and CDR2: SGHTA, FQGNSA. The CDR3: CASSFLAQPQHF. In DNA, the CDR3 is TGTGCCAGCAGCTTTTTAGCACAGCCCCAGCATTTT.

This clone was seen a single time. Here the CDR3 DNA reads TGTGCCAGCAGCAACCCGGGACAGGGAGACACTGAAGCTTTCTTT. Amino acids: CASSNPGQGDTEAFF. This chain joins TRBV5-4 and TRBJ1-1, with 9 bases aligning to TRBD1. There are 15 residues in the CDR3. The V and J ends lost 4 bases and 3 bases, in that order; junction bases with no gene match: 7. Germline V gene lookup returns CDR1 SGHNT and CDR2 YYREEE (reference sequence).

The chain has TRBV7-8 and TRBJ1-2, with D maybe TRBD1 (6 bases). The CDR3 is 14 amino acids. The V end lost 4 bases, the J end lost 5 bases, and 14 bases lay between the germline ends. Germline CDR1 is SGHVS and CDR2 is FQNEAQ. The CDR3 loop reads CASSSGVGPYGYTF. The CDR3 DNA follows: TGTGCCAGCAGCTCAGGGGTCGGCCCGTATGGCTACACCTTC. The whole variable domain, remainder taken from reference TRBV7-8 and TRBJ1-2, is GAGVSQSPRYKVAKRGQDVALRCDPISGHVSLFWYQQALGQGPEFLTYFQNEAQLDKSGLPSDRFFAERPEGSVSTLKIQRTQQEDSAVYLCASSSGVGPYGYTFGSGTRLTVV.

In its sample, this clone was seen once. The rearrangement uses TRBV6-5 and TRBJ1-2, with D possibly matching TRBD1 (6 bases). The CDR3 length is 15 residues. V gave up 2 bases and J gave up 5 bases, with 15 bases separating them. Per germline, CDR1 MNHEY and CDR2 SVGAGI. The chain's CDR3 is CASSYRMTTGYGYTF. The DNA for the CDR3 is TGTGCCAGCAGTTACCGGATGACTACAGGGTATGGCTACACCTTC.

This clone was detected once. This chain connects TRBV7-9 to TRBJ2-1; tentatively, D is TRBD1 (6 bases). With 1 base removed from V and 9 bases from J, the gap between germline ends came to 16 bases. Germline CDR1 and CDR2: SEHNR and FQNEAQ (reference sequence). The CDR3 loop spans 15 amino acids. The CDR3 here is CASSLGSWGLGEQFF. CDR3 bases: TGTGCCAGCAGCTTAGGATCGTGGGGGCTTGGTGAGCAGTTCTTC.

This clone occurred a few times. This chain uses TRBV10-3 with TRBJ2-7; 7 bases align to TRBD1. V lost 6 bases, J lost 5 bases, and 7 bases stayed unmatched. The CDR3 has 13 amino acids. The V gene's germline CDR1 is ENHRY and CDR2 SYGVKD. Written as DNA, the CDR3 is TGTGCCATCAGGGCAGGGGGACCGGACGAGCAGTACTTC. It codes for CAIRAGGPDEQYF.

V gene TRBV29-1 combines with J gene TRBJ1-4; weak D call: TRBD1 (5 bases). CDR1 and CDR2 from the germline V gene are SQVTM and ANQGSEA. The CDR3 has 13 residues. The V end was cut by 3 bases, the J end by 8 bases, with 13 bases between. Written as DNA, the CDR3 is TGCAGCGTTGACCTCCGGGGGGGAGAAAAACTGTTTTTT. It translates to CSVDLRGGEKLFF. The variable domain in full, with the rest retrieved from reference TRBV29-1 and TRBJ1-4, is SAVISQKPSRDICQRGTSLTIQCQVDSQVTMMFWYRQQPGQSLTLIATANQGSEATYESGFVIDKFPISRPNLTFSTLTVSNMSPEDSSIYLCSVDLRGGEKLFFGSGTQLSVL.

This clone was detected a few times. This chain uses TRBV7-8 with TRBJ2-7; D ambiguous. Trimming took off 1 base at V and 2 bases at J, with 9 bases between the two ends. Germline assignment: CDR1 SGHVS and CDR2 FQNEAQ. There are 14 residues in the CDR3. CDR3 nucleotide sequence: TGTGCCAGCAGCTTAGTCGGCGGAACCTACGAGCAGTACTTC. It translates to CASSLVGGTYEQYF. Looking up the rest from reference TRBV7-8 and TRBJ2-7 gives the full variable domain: GAGVSQSPRYKVAKRGQDVALRCDPISGHVSLFWYQQALGQGPEFLTYFQNEAQLDKSGLPSDRFFAERPEGSVSTLKIQRTQQEDSAVYLCASSLVGGTYEQYFGPGTRLTVT.